This T cell receptor (beta chain) was observed in a study of blood T cells in healthy people across ages. The study, taken as a whole, reports: Unsorted PBMC input precluded a conclusive naive versus antigen-experienced comparison.

A second PCR, run for roughly 7 to 12 cycles, used a sample-barcoded 5' primer plus a J-beta primer mix. TCRdb re-called the 5' RACE reads with MiXCR, one entry per CDR3 protein. The sample contains over 500,000 distinct CDR3 sequences, under 65% of which appear only once. Note on this clonotype: Its antigen is not known.

This CDR3 region has 14 residues. Germline V gene data show CDR1 as LNHDA and CDR2 as SQIVND (reference sequence). V was pared by 7 bases and J by 2 bases, with 12 bases between. The chain recombines TRBV19 with TRBJ2-1; D unclear. This sequence was found in a woman older than 75 in good health. The sample taken for sequencing was blood. In nucleotides, the CDR3 is TGTGCCAGTAAGGCCGACCGACCCTACAATGAGCAGTTCTTC. Its translation: CASKADRPYNEQFF.